The 25 T cell receptor beta chains listed next were all sequenced from one sample in a study of regulatory T cells in long-lasting Graves disease. TCR beta libraries were built with iRepertoire HTBI primers and Arm-PCR of CDR3 regions. MiXCR, run by TCRdb on the multiplex PCR reads, gives a single entry per CDR3 protein. The sample records 420,000 or so distinct CDR3 sequences, around 15% being singletons. Time point in this sample: newly diagnosed GD, antithyroid drugs for less than 3 months. Preparation of the TCR library used RNA extracted from PBMCs. These data also formed part of another study, on T cells in Graves' hyperthyroidism and ophthalmopathy.

The input for sequencing was peripheral blood mononuclear cells (PBMCs), taken at new diagnosis, from a patient treated with antithyroid drugs. Receptors were obtained from a woman aged 18-29 years with Graves disease.

This clonotype was recorded at least ten times. CDR3 loop: CASSSTPGLAGVVQEQYF. In DNA, the CDR3 is TGTGCCAGCAGCTCAACGCCCGGACTAGCGGGAGTCGTGCAAGAGCAGTACTTC. The chain uses TRBV7-9 and TRBJ2-7, with 13 bases fitting TRBD2. CDR1 is SEHNR and CDR2 is FQNEAQ in the germline V gene (reference sequence). J gave up 7 bases and V 4 bases, and 16 bases lay outside the gene matches. This CDR3 has 18 amino acids.

This clonotype came up a few times. J is TRBJ2-5 and V is TRBV20-1, with D maybe TRBD2 (7 bases). The CDR3 sequence is 14 residues long. From germline, CDR1 is DFQATT and CDR2 SNEGSKA (reference sequence). V was shortened by 7 bases and J by 2 bases, with 17 bases between the two germline ends. CDR3 sequence: CSVISGGLQETQYF. The CDR3 region has the DNA TGCAGTGTAATTTCCGGGGGGCTGCAAGAGACCCAGTACTTC.

Many counts were recorded for this clonotype. J is TRBJ2-5 and V is TRBV7-2; D is uncertain. CDR1 and CDR2 (germline): SGHTA, FQGNSA. CDR3 length equals 14 residues. Trimming shortened V by 0 bases and J by 5 bases, and 10 bases separated the two germline ends. CDR3 loop: CASSLALIVETQYF. CDR3 sequence (DNA): TGTGCCAGCAGCTTAGCGCTAATCGTGGAGACCCAGTACTTC.

This clonotype was seen ten or more times. The chain employs TRBV11-2 and TRBJ1-4; 8 nucleotides align to TRBD1. The CDR3 has 15 amino acids. The germline V gene has CDR1 SGHAT and CDR2 FQNNGV. Germline trimming cut 5 bases from V and 8 bases from J; bases unmatched to any gene: 10. CDR3 DNA sequence: TGTGCCAGCAGCAGGCGGGACAGGCCGTTCGAAAAACTGTTTTTT. Encoded protein: CASSRRDRPFEKLFF.

This rearrangement joins TRBV14 to TRBJ1-2; no definite D call. This CDR3 has 11 amino acids. V was cut by 4 bases and J by 8 bases, with 8 bases left in between. The germline gives CDR1 SGHDN, CDR2 FVKESK. The CDR3 nucleotides are TGTGCCAGCAGCCCTTCTTGGGGCTACACCTTC. Translating gives CASSPSWGYTF.

This clonotype came up many times. The rearrangement joins TRBV20-1 to TRBJ2-1; 7 nucleotides match TRBD1. J was trimmed by 10 bases and V by 8 bases; bases with no gene match: 17. The germline V gene has CDR1 DFQATT and CDR2 SNEGSKA (reference sequence). The CDR3 spans 14 residues. The CDR3 region has the DNA TGCAGTCTTAATTCCGGGACAGCCCTTGGGGAGCAGTTCTTC. Amino acids: CSLNSGTALGEQFF.

This chain uses TRBV6-2 or TRBV6-3 with TRBJ1-3, with D unresolved. Germline values: CDR1 MNHEY, CDR2 SVGEGT. This CDR3 has 13 amino acids. Trimming stripped 7 bases from V and 2 bases from J, with 9 bases between. The CDR3 loop is CASTRRTGNTIYF. Here the CDR3 DNA reads TGTGCCAGCACCCGGAGGACTGGAAACACCATATATTTT.

At least ten counts were recorded for this clonotype. A read error may produce the germline difference seen at one junction end. J is TRBJ2-2 and V is TRBV9; D is perhaps TRBD2 (5 bases). CDR1 and CDR2 (germline): SGDLS, YYNGEE. This CDR3 contains 13 residues. The CDR3 spells CASSVEGTGELFF. CDR3 DNA: TGTGCCAGCAGTGTAGAGGGCACCGGGGAGCTGTTTTTT.

This clonotype showed up just a few times. This chain links TRBV7-2 with TRBJ2-3; the D gene is possibly TRBD2 (5 bases). Germline V gene data show CDR1 as SGHTA and CDR2 as FQGNSA. This CDR3 comprises 15 residues. The ends were cut back, 1 base at V and 2 bases at J, with 10 bases in the middle. Here the CDR3 DNA reads TGTGCCAGCAGCTTAGAAGGGAGTGACACAGATACGCAGTATTTT. This encodes CASSLEGSDTDTQYF. Drawing the rest from reference TRBV7-2 and TRBJ2-3, the complete variable domain is GAGVSQSPSNKVTEKGKDVELRCDPISGHTALYWYRQSLGQGLEFLIYFQGNSAPDKSGLPSDRFSAERTGGSVSTLTIQRTQQEDSAVYLCASSLEGSDTDTQYFGPGTRLTVL.

This clonotype occurred a few times. The rearrangement uses TRBV19 and TRBJ2-1, with D uncertain. CDR3 length: 15 amino acids. Germline values: CDR1 LNHDA, CDR2 SQIVND (reference sequence). Trimming removed 5 bases at V and 2 bases at J, with 13 bases between. The CDR3 sequence is CASSYRTLAYNEQFF. The CDR3 DNA reads TGTGCCAGTAGTTACCGGACGCTGGCCTACAATGAGCAGTTCTTC. Variable domain in full (rest from reference TRBV19 and TRBJ2-1): DGGITQSPKYLFRKEGQNVTLSCEQNLNHDAMYWYRQDPGQGLRLIYYSQIVNDFQKGDIAEGYSVSREKKESFPLTVTSAQKNPTAFYLCASSYRTLAYNEQFFGPGTRLTVL.

A note on this clonotype: The missing conserved phenylalanine or tryptophan at the end of this CDR3 makes a read error likely. J is TRBJ2-5 and V is TRBV7-2; D gene uncertain. Germline V gene data show CDR1 as SGHTA and CDR2 as FQGNSA. The CDR3 loop spans 13 amino acids. The germline V and J ends were trimmed by 5 bases and 1 base, with 8 bases remaining between them. Here the CDR3 DNA reads TGTGCCAGCAGCCTGGGAATCCAAGAGACCCAGTACCTC. It translates to CASSLGIQETQYL.

This clonotype showed up just a few times. This chain connects TRBV18 to TRBJ2-1, with 8 bases matching TRBD2. The CDR3 extends over 18 amino acids. Germline V CDR1 and CDR2: KGHSH, LQKENI. Unmatched junction bases numbered 12, after V lost 3 bases and J lost 2 bases. Here the CDR3 DNA reads TGTGCCAGCTCACCGCGATCGGGACTAGGAGGAACCTACAATGAGCAGTTCTTC. Its protein is CASSPRSGLGGTYNEQFF.

The V call is TRBV6-2 or TRBV6-3, the J call TRBJ2-2, with a weak D call TRBD1 (6 bases). Trimming took off 7 bases at V and 6 bases at J, with 12 bases between the two ends. This CDR3 has 13 amino acids. Germline-derived CDR1 and CDR2 are MNHEY and SVGEGT. CDR3 in DNA: TGTGCCAGCACCCAGACAGGCTCCGGGGAGCTGTTTTTT. Translation: CASTQTGSGELFF.

This clonotype was seen many times. The genes are TRBV20-1 and TRBJ2-2, with no clear D. Looked up from germline, CDR1 is DFQATT and CDR2 is SNEGSKA (reference sequence). V lost 6 bases to trimming and J lost 4 bases, with 21 bases between them. The CDR3 contains 16 residues. This CDR3 is CSAPWGASGRTGELFF. The CDR3 DNA reads TGCAGTGCCCCTTGGGGTGCGAGTGGGCGCACCGGGGAGCTGTTTTTT.

In its sample, this clonotype was seen a few times. The V and J genes are TRBV15 and TRBJ2-1, with D hard to call. The CDR3 contains 16 residues. The V gene lost 2 bases and the J gene lost 6 bases, with 17 bases spanning the gap. The V gene's germline CDR1 is LNHNV and CDR2 YYDKDF (reference sequence). The CDR3 loop reads CATSRKYLDHRNEQFF. The CDR3 DNA is TGTGCCACCAGCAGAAAATACTTGGACCACCGCAATGAGCAGTTCTTC.

In its sample, this clonotype was seen many times. The gene calls are TRBV6-1 and TRBJ2-3; the match to TRBD2 covers 9 bases. The germline V gene encodes CDR1 MNHNS and CDR2 SASEGT. V lost 6 bases, J lost 2 bases, and 6 bases stayed unmatched. The CDR3 extends over 15 amino acids. CDR3 sequence: CASRTTSGNTDTQYF. The CDR3 DNA follows: TGTGCCAGCAGAACGACTAGCGGCAACACAGATACGCAGTATTTT.

This clonotype was detected only a few times. This may stem from a read error, because a much larger clone lies one nucleotide away. The genes are TRBV30 and TRBJ2-7, with 10 nucleotides matching TRBD1. V shed 5 bases, J shed 7 bases, and the junction held 11 bases outside the gene matches. In germline, CDR1 is GTSNPN, CDR2 SVGIG (reference sequence). The CDR3 sequence is 14 residues long. The chain's CDR3 is CAWARGTGVGEQYF. The CDR3 DNA reads as TGTGCCTGGGCGAGGGGGACAGGGGTGGGTGAGCAGTACTTC.

V and J are TRBV4-1 and TRBJ1-2, with D uncertain. The CDR3 runs to 14 residues. V lost 1 base to trimming and J lost 2 bases, with 8 bases between them. From germline, CDR1 is MGHRA and CDR2 YSYEKL. For the CDR3, the DNA is TGCGCCAGCAGCCAAGGGACGGTAAACTATGGCTACACCTTC. Translation: CASSQGTVNYGYTF.

This clonotype was counted at least ten times. The V call is TRBV29-1, the J call TRBJ2-1; D perhaps matches TRBD2 (6 bases). With 7 bases removed from V and 3 bases from J, the gap between germline ends came to 22 bases. Germline V lookup: CDR1 SQVTM, CDR2 ANQGSEA. This CDR3 is built from 16 residues. This chain's CDR3 is CSAKTGGNLVYNEQFF. The CDR3 DNA reads TGCAGCGCTAAAACTGGGGGGAATCTAGTCTACAATGAGCAGTTCTTC.

This clonotype was seen a handful of times. This rearrangement joins TRBV29-1 to TRBJ2-2; D is ambiguous. Germline lookup yields CDR1 SQVTM and CDR2 ANQGSEA. The CDR3 is 14 amino acids. The V end was cut by 5 bases, the J end by 0 bases, with 10 bases between. The CDR3 DNA sequence: TGCAGCGTTTTGGACGGAACGAACACCGGGGAGCTGTTTTTT. Its protein product is CSVLDGTNTGELFF.

As to this clonotype: Being one base from a much bigger clone, this may be a read error. The chain recombines TRBV7-8 with TRBJ2-5; perhaps TRBD2 as D (5 bases). V was trimmed by 8 bases and J by 5 bases, leaving 21 bases between them. The CDR3 runs 15 residues. CDR1 SGHVS and CDR2 FQNEAQ come from the germline V gene. The CDR3 is CASGAARGWTETQYF. Here the CDR3 DNA reads TGTGCCAGCGGCGCTGCCCGAGGGTGGACGGAGACCCAGTACTTC.

The chain uses TRBV28 and TRBJ2-7; 7 bases fit TRBD1. Germline-derived CDR1 and CDR2 are MDHEN and SYDVKM. The CDR3 runs to 13 residues. V shed 6 bases, J shed 3 bases, and the junction held 5 bases outside the gene matches. The CDR3 DNA reads TGTGCCAGCAGAAAGACAGGGAACTACGAGCAGTACTTC. Protein: CASRKTGNYEQYF.

Concerning this clonotype itself: Because the CDR3 is missing its conserved closing phenylalanine or tryptophan, this is likely a read error. CDR3 DNA sequence: TGTGCCAGCAGTTACGGAAGGACTAGCGGATCCTACGAGCAGTACCTC. Translated, it gives CASSYGRTSGSYEQYL. The chain joins TRBV6-2 or TRBV6-3 to TRBJ2-7; 10 nucleotides agree with TRBD2. This CDR3 spans 16 amino acids. Germline V gives CDR1 MNHEY, CDR2 SVGEGT. J lost 1 base, V lost 2 bases, and 5 bases had no gene match.

This clonotype was recorded many times. The gene calls are TRBV12-3 or TRBV12-4 and TRBJ2-7, with unresolved D. The CDR3 extends over 12 amino acids. Trimming took 1 base from V and 9 from J, leaving 10 bases between them. CDR3 DNA: TGTGCCAGCAGTTTAGGGTCCTCCCGGCAGTACTTC. This gives the protein CASSLGSSRQYF.

Turning to this clonotype: This is likely an artifact of a read error, given a far larger clone one base away. The chain employs TRBV28 and TRBJ2-5; 7 bases map to TRBD2. CDR1 and CDR2 from the germline V gene are MDHEN and SYDVKM. There are 16 residues in the CDR3. V lost 4 bases and J lost 11; bases outside the gene matches: 19. DNA of the CDR3: TGTGCCAGCAGTTCACCTGACAAGGGGAGGGCTCCGGGGCAGTACTTC. It yields the protein CASSSPDKGRAPGQYF.